Included here is one T cell receptor (beta chain) sequence, with context. The CDR3 is 16 amino acids. CDR1 and CDR2 from the germline V gene are SGHNT and YYREEE (reference sequence). Trimming pared 0 bases from V and 3 bases from J, leaving 14 bases between. The data were taken from a study of cytomegalovirus exposure and HLA in healthy donors. Primers for the PCR totalled 60 Vbeta and 13 Jbeta. Sequencing was performed with immunoSEQ multiplex PCR; in TCRdb, only in-frame clones are kept and a portion is missing. The sample holds tens of thousands of clones; about 79% are singletons and the top ten take around 3.6%.

V usage is TRBV5-4 and J usage is TRBJ2-3; D may be TRBD2 (6 bases). The sequence came from a young woman in good health and CMV-seronegative. The sample consisted of PBMCs. CDR3 bases: TGTGCCAGCAGCTTGGCCGGGGGAGGCTCTACAGATACGCAGTATTTT. Amino acids: CASSLAGGGSTDTQYF.